The rows below give T cell receptor beta chains drawn from one sample of a study of shared clonotypes between healthy human individuals. Some clones are missing from TCRdb's copy, which holds only in-frame ones; the method was immunoSEQ multiplex PCR. The sample lists roughly 2,500,000 clones; 93% were seen once. The source material was naive CD4+ T cells from PBMCs. The source is a man between 18 and 29 years old in good health. Some clones in this sample may be carry-over from other donors' samples. CDR3s leave out the opening cysteine and the closing phenylalanine or tryptophan. Fields, in order: clone size, V gene, J gene, CDR3 protein. Some rows mark clone size as missing; the rest say once, few, many or name a class of expanded clone.

-	TRBV5-1	TRBJ2-1	ASSLGTVYNEQF
-	TRBV2	TRBJ2-6	ASSLRAGVLGANVLT
-	TRBV7-3	TRBJ2-3	ASSLRGEADTQY
-	TRBV25-1	TRBJ1-4	ASSDLARGLSEKLF
-	TRBV7-3	TRBJ2-3	ASSLQQGGGDTQY
-	TRBV7-3	TRBJ2-1	ASSFSAGGQYNEQF
-	TRBV7-9	TRBJ1-4	ASSLGGRLF
-	TRBV28	TRBJ2-1	ASSSAGGTHEQF
-	TRBV11-2	TRBJ2-3	ASSLPSTDTQY
-	TRBV7-9	TRBJ1-1	ASSHPPGVGGPNTEAF
-	TRBV29-1	-	SVGSGQGFDEQY
-	TRBV4-1	TRBJ2-1	ASSQFGTAGDEQF
-	TRBV7-9	TRBJ2-1	ASSPGGLAGYNEQF
-	TRBV7-9	TRBJ2-6	ASSLDFWLAGAGANVLT
-	TRBV6-5	TRBJ2-7	ASSSVAADHEQY
-	TRBV7-9	TRBJ1-1	ASSFVQDTEAF
-	TRBV5-4	TRBJ2-7	ASSLAASYEQY
once	TRBV28	TRBJ2-6	ASSVLRDRAGANVLT
once	TRBV11-2	TRBJ2-7	ASSPLSGPYEQY
-	TRBV27	TRBJ1-6	ASSLSWGRNSPLH
-	TRBV4-2	TRBJ2-3	ASSRTSGGTSTDTQY
few	TRBV29-1	TRBJ1-1	SASFLRSNTEAF
-	TRBV5-1	TRBJ2-3	ASSLSRYTDTQY
-	TRBV5-1	TRBJ2-7	ASSLGGTGVHEQY
-	TRBV5-1	TRBJ1-2	ASSSGPQGAGFIGYT
-	TRBV7-2	TRBJ2-5	ASSLGATSGKETQY